A selection of T cell receptor beta chains follows, all from one sample in a study of shared clonotypes between healthy human individuals. The protocol was immunoSEQ multiplex PCR, while the TCRdb copy is restricted to in-frame clones and leaves out a portion. The sample holds roughly 2.2 million clones, approximately 93% seen once. The specimen was naive CD4+ T cells from PBMCs. The source of these receptors is a young man in good health. Some clones in this sample may be carry-over from other donors' samples. The CDR3 runs from the conserved cysteine through the conserved F or W. D genes are given only for firm matches. The size of a clone is reported for some rows only, either as once, few or many, or as a class for expanded clones.

V	size	J	D	CDR3	DNA
TRBV6-5	.	TRBJ1-6	.	CASTRTNLDNSPLHF	TGTGCCAGCACACGGACGAACCTGGATAATTCACCCCTCCACTTT
TRBV5-6	.	TRBJ1-2	.	CASSEKGREGYGYTF	TGTGCCAGCAGCGAAAAAGGACGGGAGGGCTATGGCTACACCTTC
TRBV28	.	TRBJ2-7	.	CASSLKTARGTYEQYF	TGTGCCAGCAGCCTGAAAACAGCCAGAGGAACCTACGAGCAGTACTTC
TRBV4-3	.	TRBJ2-7	.	CASSQDPSRGGGSSYEQYF	TGCGCCAGCAGCCAAGACCCGTCCAGGGGAGGCGGTAGTTCCTACGAGCAGTACTTC
TRBV4-1	once	TRBJ2-7	.	CASSQIGLYEQYF	TGCGCCAGCAGCCAAATAGGGTTATACGAGCAGTACTTC
TRBV7-9	.	TRBJ2-1	TRBD2	CASSLGSGVYNEQFF	TGTGCCAGCAGCTTGGGGAGCGGGGTTTACAATGAGCAGTTCTTC
TRBV6-1	.	TRBJ1-3	.	CASSFLGNTIYF	TGTGCCAGCAGTTTTCTTGGAAACACCATATATTTT
TRBV29-1	once	TRBJ1-1	.	CSVAPRRPAMNTEAFF	TGCAGCGTTGCCCCCCGCCGCCCCGCCATGAACACTGAAGCTTTCTTT
TRBV19	.	TRBJ1-5	.	CASSRTWAGTNSKNQPQHF	TGTGCCAGTAGTCGAACTTGGGCCGGGACAAACTCTAAGAATCAGCCCCAGCATTTT
TRBV7-6	.	TRBJ1-1	.	CASSLLPRRENTEAFF	TGTGCCAGCAGCTTACTCCCGAGACGGGAGAACACTGAAGCTTTCTTT
TRBV6-4	once	TRBJ2-4	.	CASSLGEDAKNIQYF	TGTGCCAGCTCGCTAGGGGAGGATGCCAAAAACATTCAGTACTTC
TRBV18	.	TRBJ2-1	.	CASSPPTYNEQFF	TGTGCCAGCTCACCCCCTACCTACAATGAGCAGTTCTTC
TRBV9	.	TRBJ1-1	.	CASSDSLLGTEAFF	TGTGCCAGCAGCGACTCTTTGTTAGGCACTGAAGCTTTCTTT
TRBV2	.	TRBJ2-7	.	CASSPSIPYEQYF	TGTGCCAGCAGTCCCAGCATCCCCTACGAGCAGTACTTC
TRBV11-3	.	TRBJ1-1	.	CASSLGRGNTEAFF	TGTGCCAGCAGCTTGGGACGGGGGAACACTGAAGCTTTCTTT
TRBV7-9	.	TRBJ1-3	.	CASSYPLSGNTIYF	TGTGCCAGCAGCTACCCCCTCTCTGGAAACACCATATATTTT
TRBV10-3	.	TRBJ2-2	TRBD1	CAILRTGDITGELFF	TGTGCCATCCTAAGGACAGGAGACATAACCGGGGAGCTGTTTTTT
TRBV6-1	.	TRBJ2-5	TRBD2	CASSEGGETQYF	TGTGCCAGCAGTGAGGGGGGGGAGACCCAGTACTTC
TRBV27	few	TRBJ1-1	.	CASRFLVGGTEAFF	TGTGCCAGCAGGTTCCTGGTCGGAGGCACTGAAGCTTTCTTT
TRBV5-1	.	TRBJ2-1	.	CASSLAQQNEQFF	TGCGCCAGCAGCTTGGCCCAGCAGAATGAGCAGTTCTTC
TRBV11-2	.	TRBJ1-1	.	CASSQHMNTEAFF	TGTGCCAGCAGCCAACACATGAACACTGAAGCTTTCTTT
TRBV5-1	.	TRBJ2-3	.	CASSFRGPSTDTQYF	TGCGCCAGCAGCTTCCGCGGACCATCCACAGATACGCAGTATTTT
TRBV6-5	.	TRBJ2-7	TRBD2	CASSYSSREGPYEQYF	TGTGCCAGCAGTTACTCGTCCCGGGAGGGCCCCTACGAGCAGTACTTC
TRBV28	.	TRBJ2-3	.	CASRPPGLASTDTQYF	TGTGCCAGCAGACCACCGGGACTCGCTAGCACAGATACGCAGTATTTT
TRBV4-1	.	TRBJ1-1	TRBD1	CASSHPGTVSVVAFF	TGCGCCAGCAGCCACCCCGGGACAGTCTCTGTCGTAGCTTTCTTT
TRBV5-4	.	TRBJ1-1	TRBD1	CASSSGQGGDAFF	TGTGCCAGCAGCTCGGGACAGGGGGGCGACGCTTTCTTT
TRBV6-1	few	TRBJ1-5	TRBD1	CASRATQGAQGNQPQHF	TGTGCCAGCCGTGCTACCCAGGGGGCGCAGGGTAACCAGCCCCAGCATTTT
TRBV18	.	TRBJ2-4	.	CASSPLAGESKNIQYF	TGTGCCAGCTCACCTTTGGCAGGGGAGAGCAAAAACATTCAGTACTTC